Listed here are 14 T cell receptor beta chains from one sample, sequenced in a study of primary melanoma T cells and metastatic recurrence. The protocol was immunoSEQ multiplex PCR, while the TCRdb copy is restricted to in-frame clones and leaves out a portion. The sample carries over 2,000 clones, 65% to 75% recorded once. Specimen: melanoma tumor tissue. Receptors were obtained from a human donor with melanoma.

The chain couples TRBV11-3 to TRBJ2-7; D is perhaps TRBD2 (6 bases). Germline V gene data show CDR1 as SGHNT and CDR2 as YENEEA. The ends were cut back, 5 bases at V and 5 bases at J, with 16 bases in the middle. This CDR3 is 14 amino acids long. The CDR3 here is CASSRRGFPNEQYF. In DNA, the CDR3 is TGTGCCAGCAGCCGGAGGGGTTTCCCTAACGAGCAGTACTTC.

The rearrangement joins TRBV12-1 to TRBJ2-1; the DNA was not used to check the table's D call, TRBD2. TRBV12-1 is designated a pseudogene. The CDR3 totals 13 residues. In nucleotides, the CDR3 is TGTGCCAGCACTAGCGGGAGGGACAATGAGCAGTTCTTC. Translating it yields CASTSGRDNEQFF.

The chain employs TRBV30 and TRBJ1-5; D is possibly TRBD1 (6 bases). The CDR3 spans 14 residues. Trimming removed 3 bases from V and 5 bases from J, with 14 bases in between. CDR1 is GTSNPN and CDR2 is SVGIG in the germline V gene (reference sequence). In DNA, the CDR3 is TGTGCCTGGAGAGGGGACATGGGCGATCAGCCCCAGCATTTT. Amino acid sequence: CAWRGDMGDQPQHF.

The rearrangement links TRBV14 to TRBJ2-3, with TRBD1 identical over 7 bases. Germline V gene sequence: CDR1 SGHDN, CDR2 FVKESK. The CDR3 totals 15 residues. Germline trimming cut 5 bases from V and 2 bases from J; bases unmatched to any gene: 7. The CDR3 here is CASSSTGWYTDTQYF. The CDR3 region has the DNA TGTGCCAGCAGCTCGACAGGGTGGTACACAGATACGCAGTATTTT.

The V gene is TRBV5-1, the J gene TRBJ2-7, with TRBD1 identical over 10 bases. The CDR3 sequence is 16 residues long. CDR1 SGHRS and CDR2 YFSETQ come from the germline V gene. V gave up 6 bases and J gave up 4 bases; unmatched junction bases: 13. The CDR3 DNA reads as TGCGCCAGCAACACCCAACCCGGGACAGGGGCGTACGAGCAGTACTTC. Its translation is CASNTQPGTGAYEQYF. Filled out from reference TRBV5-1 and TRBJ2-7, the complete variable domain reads KAGVTQTPRYLIKTRGQQVTLSCSPISGHRSVSWYQQTPGQGLQFLFEYFSETQRNKGNFPGRFSGRQFSNSRSEMNVSTLELGDSALYLCASNTQPGTGAYEQYFGPGTRLTVT.

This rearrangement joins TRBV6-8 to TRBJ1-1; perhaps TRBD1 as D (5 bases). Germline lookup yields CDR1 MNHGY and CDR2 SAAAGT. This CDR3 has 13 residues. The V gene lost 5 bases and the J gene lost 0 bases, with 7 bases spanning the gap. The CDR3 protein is CASSVGVNTEAFF. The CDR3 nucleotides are TGTGCCAGCAGTGTGGGGGTGAACACTGAAGCTTTCTTT.

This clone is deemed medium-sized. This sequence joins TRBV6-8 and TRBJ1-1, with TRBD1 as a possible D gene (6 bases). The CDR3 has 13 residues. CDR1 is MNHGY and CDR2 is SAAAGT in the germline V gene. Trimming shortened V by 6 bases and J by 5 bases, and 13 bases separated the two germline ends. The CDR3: CASSVQGATEAFF. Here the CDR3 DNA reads TGTGCCAGCAGCGTACAGGGTGCAACTGAAGCTTTCTTT.

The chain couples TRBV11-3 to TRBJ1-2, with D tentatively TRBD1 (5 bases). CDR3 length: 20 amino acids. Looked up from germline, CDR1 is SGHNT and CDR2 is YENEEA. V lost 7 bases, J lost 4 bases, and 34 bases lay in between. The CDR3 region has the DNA TGTGCCAGCACCAAACTTTGGCCCCGGGGCCCAATCCATCCACCCTATGGCTACACCTTC. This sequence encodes CASTKLWPRGPIHPPYGYTF. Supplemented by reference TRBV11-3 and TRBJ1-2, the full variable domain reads EAGVVQSPRYKIIEKKQPVAFWCNPISGHNTLYWYLQNLGQGPELLIRYENEEAVDDSQLPKDRFSAERLKGVDSTLKIQPAELGDSAVYLCASTKLWPRGPIHPPYGYTFGSGTRLTVV.

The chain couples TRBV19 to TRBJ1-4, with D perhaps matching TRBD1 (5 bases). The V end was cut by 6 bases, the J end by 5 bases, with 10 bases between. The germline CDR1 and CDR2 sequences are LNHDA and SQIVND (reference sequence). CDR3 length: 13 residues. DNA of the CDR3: TGTGCCAGTAGCGGGGCAGGAAATGAAAAACTGTTTTTT. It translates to CASSGAGNEKLFF.

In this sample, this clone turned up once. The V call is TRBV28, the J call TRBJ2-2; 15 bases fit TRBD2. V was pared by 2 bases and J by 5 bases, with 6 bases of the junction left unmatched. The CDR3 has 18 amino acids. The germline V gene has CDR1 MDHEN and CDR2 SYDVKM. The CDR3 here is CASSLAGLAGGETGELFF. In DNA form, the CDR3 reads TGTGCCAGCAGTTTAGCGGGACTAGCGGGAGGTGAAACCGGGGAGCTGTTTTTT.

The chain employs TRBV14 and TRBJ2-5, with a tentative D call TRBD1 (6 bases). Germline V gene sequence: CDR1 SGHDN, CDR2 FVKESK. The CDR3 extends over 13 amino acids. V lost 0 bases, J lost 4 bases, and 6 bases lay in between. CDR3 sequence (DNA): TGTGCCAGCAGCCAAGACAGGGGAGAGACCCAGTACTTC. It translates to CASSQDRGETQYF.

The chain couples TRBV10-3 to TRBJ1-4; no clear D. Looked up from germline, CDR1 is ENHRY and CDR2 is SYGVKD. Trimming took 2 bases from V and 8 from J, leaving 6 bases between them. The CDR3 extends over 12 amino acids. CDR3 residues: CAISEAQEKLFF. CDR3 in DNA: TGTGCCATCAGTGAGGCGCAAGAAAAACTGTTTTTT.

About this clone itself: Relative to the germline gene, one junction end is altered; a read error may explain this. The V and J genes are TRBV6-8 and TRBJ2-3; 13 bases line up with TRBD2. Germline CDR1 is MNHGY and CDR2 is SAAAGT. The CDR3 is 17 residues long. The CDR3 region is CASSRTSGSSGTDMQYF. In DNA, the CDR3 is TGTGCCAGCAGTAGGACTAGCGGGAGCTCGGGCACAGATATGCAGTATTTT.

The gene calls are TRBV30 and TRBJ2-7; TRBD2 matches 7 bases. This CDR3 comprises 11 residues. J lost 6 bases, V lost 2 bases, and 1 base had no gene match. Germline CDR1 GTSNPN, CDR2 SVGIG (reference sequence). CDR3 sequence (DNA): TGTGCCTGGAGTTGGGAGGGCGAGCAGTACTTC. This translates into CAWSWEGEQYF.